A single sample is the source of the 8 T cell receptor beta chains below, sequenced in a study of lymphopenia after photon versus proton radiotherapy. Clones were sequenced by immunoSEQ multiplex PCR, and TCRdb holds only the in-frame ones, with some missing. The sample consists of about 5,000 clones, roughly 91% of them appearing once. The sample here was peripheral blood, taken from a patient treated with photon-based radiotherapy. Source of these receptors: a young man with gastric cancer.

The chain joins TRBV11-3 to TRBJ1-1; D unclear. CDR3 length equals 16 residues. V was cut by 2 bases and J by 4 bases, with 17 bases left in between. From germline, CDR1 is SGHNT and CDR2 YENEEA. The CDR3 loop is CASSLNGAVAGTEAFF. The CDR3 DNA reads as TGTGCCAGCAGCTTAAATGGCGCAGTCGCCGGCACTGAAGCTTTCTTT.

The chain's CDR3 is CASSVTGTRRSGELFF. CDR3 bases: TGTGCCAGCAGTGTAACCGGGACTAGAAGGTCCGGGGAGCTGTTTTTT. The chain combines TRBV28 with TRBJ2-2, with TRBD2 matching over 8 bases. The germline V gene encodes CDR1 MDHEN and CDR2 SYDVKM. This CDR3 region has 16 residues. J gave up 6 bases and V 5 bases, and 11 bases lay outside the gene matches.

This chain uses TRBV25-1 with TRBJ2-3; TRBD2 is a possible D gene (7 bases). The CDR3 sequence is 14 residues long. Germline V gives CDR1 MGHDK, CDR2 SYGVNS. Trimming removed 1 base at V and 6 bases at J, with 11 bases between. Here the CDR3 reads CASSEWGGQDTQYF. The CDR3 nucleotides read TGTGCCAGCAGTGAATGGGGGGGCCAGGATACGCAGTATTTT.

The gene calls are TRBV5-1 and TRBJ1-6; the D gene is possibly TRBD1 (5 bases). The CDR3 runs 18 residues. Trimming took 4 bases from V and 4 from J, leaving 21 bases between them. Germline loops: CDR1 SGHRS, CDR2 YFSETQ. The CDR3 reads CASSAREQGGVYNSPLHF. The CDR3 region has the DNA TGCGCCAGCAGCGCAAGGGAGCAGGGCGGGGTGTATAATTCACCCCTCCACTTT.

The chain employs TRBV5-6 and TRBJ2-7; 10 positions match TRBD1. Trimming at V came to 4 bases and at J to 3 bases, leaving 4 bases not matched to a gene. The CDR3 extends over 14 amino acids. The germline V gene encodes CDR1 SGHDT and CDR2 YYEEEE. This CDR3 reads CASSLGQGHYEQYF. For the CDR3, the DNA is TGTGCCAGCAGCCTGGGACAGGGGCACTACGAGCAGTACTTC.

The count of this clone is one. This chain connects TRBV18 to TRBJ2-1; D uncertain. The CDR3 is 13 residues long. Trimming left V 0 bases short and J 4 bases short, with 4 bases between. The germline CDR1 and CDR2 sequences are KGHSH and LQKENI. The CDR3 loop is CASSPPPYNEQFF. The CDR3 DNA is TGTGCCAGCTCACCACCACCTTACAATGAGCAGTTCTTC. The entire variable domain, with the rest obtained from reference TRBV18 and TRBJ2-1, is as follows: NAGVMQNPRHLVRRRGQEARLRCSPMKGHSHVYWYRQLPEEGLKFMVYLQKENIIDESGMPKERFSAEFPKEGPSILRIQQVVRGDSAAYFCASSPPPYNEQFFGPGTRLTVL.

The chain joins TRBV18 to TRBJ2-1; D is ambiguous. The CDR3 totals 11 residues. Trimming took 5 bases from V and 8 from J, leaving 7 bases between them. From germline, CDR1 is KGHSH and CDR2 LQKENI. CDR3 in DNA: TGTGCCAGCTCAAATAGTGATGAGCAGTTCTTC. Residues: CASSNSDEQFF.

The chain employs TRBV6-1 and TRBJ2-7; D perhaps matches TRBD1 (6 bases). The CDR3 runs to 15 residues. The ends were cut back, 1 base at V and 3 bases at J, with 13 bases in the middle. Looked up from germline, CDR1 is MNHNS and CDR2 is SASEGT. The CDR3: CASSEVRTVNYEQYF. CDR3 sequence (DNA): TGTGCCAGCAGTGAAGTTAGGACAGTGAACTACGAGCAGTACTTC.